This is a list of T cell receptor beta chains from one sample in a study of siplizumab effects on memory and regulatory T cells. The method was immunoSEQ multiplex PCR; TCRdb's version includes in-frame clones alone and lacks a portion of them. The sample carries tens of thousands of clones, 80% to 95% recorded once. The specimen sequenced was CD8+ T cells sorted from blood. Source of these receptors: a human donor in good health. Both conserved end residues are part of each CDR3. A D gene is named only where the DNA matches it firmly. Size is stated for part of the rows, as once, few or many counts, or as a class when the clone is expanded.

j_gene,d_gene,abundance,v_gene,len,CDR3aa,CDR3nt
TRBJ2-3,TRBD2,.,TRBV9,17,CASSGSRTSGSTDTQYF,TGTGCCAGCAGCGGATCGAGGACTAGCGGGAGCACAGATACGCAGTATTTT
TRBJ1-1,TRBD1,.,TRBV10-3,15,CAISERGTGSTEAFF,TGTGCCATCAGTGAGAGAGGGACAGGGAGCACTGAAGCTTTCTTT
TRBJ2-1,TRBD2,.,TRBV6-4,15,CASSDSSGEYNEQFF,TGTGCCAGCAGTGACTCGAGCGGGGAATACAATGAGCAGTTCTTC
TRBJ2-2,.,.,TRBV7-3,14,CASRFSGGTGELFF,TGTGCCAGCCGTTTCTCAGGTGGGACCGGGGAGCTGTTTTTT
TRBJ2-3,.,.,TRBV7-9,17,CASSVSGAGSLTDTQYF,TGTGCCAGCAGCGTCAGTGGGGCAGGGTCGTTAACAGATACGCAGTATTTT
TRBJ2-1,TRBD2,.,TRBV9,17,CASSVDRAGGTYNEQFF,TGTGCCAGCAGCGTAGATCGAGCGGGAGGTACCTACAATGAGCAGTTCTTC
TRBJ1-4,TRBD1,.,TRBV15,17,CATSSDGQGATNEKLFF,TGTGCCACCAGCAGTGATGGACAGGGGGCGACTAATGAAAAACTGTTTTTT
TRBJ2-3,.,.,TRBV18,17,CASSPRGLAGFTDTQYF,TGTGCCAGCTCACCACGAGGATTGGCGGGATTCACAGATACGCAGTATTTT
TRBJ2-7,.,.,TRBV6-1,13,CASSEASRYEQYF,TGTGCCAGCAGTGAAGCCTCACGGTACGAGCAGTACTTC
TRBJ1-2,.,.,TRBV6-1,13,CASSDLGGEGYTF,TGTGCCAGCAGTGATTTAGGGGGGGAAGGCTACACCTTC
TRBJ2-3,.,once,TRBV18,11,CASSPSDTQYF,TGTGCCAGCTCACCTTCAGATACGCAGTATTTT
TRBJ2-3,.,.,TRBV5-5,15,CASSLMGTRTDTQYF,TGTGCCAGCAGCTTGATGGGGACCCGGACAGATACGCAGTATTTT
TRBJ1-2,.,once,TRBV7-9,13,CASSPGQPYGYTF,TGTGCCAGCAGCCCCGGACAGCCTTATGGCTACACCTTC
TRBJ2-3,TRBD2,once,TRBV5-1,16,CASSLGLAGRTDTQYF,TGCGCCAGCAGCTTGGGACTAGCGGGGAGAACAGATACGCAGTATTTT
TRBJ2-5,.,.,TRBV30,13,CAYADGWDETQYF,TGTGCCTATGCGGACGGGTGGGATGAGACCCAGTACTTC
TRBJ2-3,.,.,TRBV2,17,CASSGGDSFSSTDTQYF,TGTGCCAGCAGTGGGGGGGACAGTTTTTCTAGCACAGATACGCAGTATTTT
TRBJ2-3,TRBD2,.,TRBV5-4,16,CASSLVTGGLIDTQYF,TGTGCCAGCAGCTTGGTTACGGGGGGGCTAATAGATACGCAGTATTTT
TRBJ2-7,TRBD2,many,TRBV19,14,CASSMTSGIDEQYF,TGTGCCAGTAGTATGACGAGCGGGATCGACGAGCAGTACTTC
TRBJ1-1,.,.,TRBV11-3,13,CASSFVKNTEAFF,TGTGCCAGCAGCTTCGTCAAGAACACTGAAGCTTTCTTT
TRBJ2-7,.,.,TRBV15,15,CATSRDGDREGEQYF,TGTGCCACCAGCAGAGATGGCGACAGGGAGGGCGAGCAGTACTTC
TRBJ2-7,.,.,TRBV7-9,15,CASSLAPETSYEQYF,TGTGCCAGCAGCTTAGCTCCCGAAACTTCCTACGAGCAGTACTTC
TRBJ2-3,TRBD2,.,TRBV11-2,19,CASSLVFSGTSGISDTQYF,TGTGCCAGCAGCTTAGTGTTTAGTGGGACTAGCGGGATATCAGATACGCAGTATTTT
TRBJ2-7,.,few,TRBV27,12,CASSLLGDEQYF,TGTGCCAGCAGTTTATTGGGGGACGAGCAGTACTTC
TRBJ1-5,.,.,TRBV23-1,15,CASSQVHRARQPQHF,TGCGCCAGCAGTCAAGTCCACAGGGCGCGTCAGCCCCAGCATTTT
TRBJ1-6,TRBD1,.,TRBV27,13,CASSLTGESPLHF,TGTGCCAGCAGTTTAACAGGGGAATCACCCCTCCACTTT
TRBJ1-2,.,.,TRBV6-6,12,CASSEGGNGYTF,TGTGCCAGCAGTGAGGGAGGGAATGGCTACACCTTC
TRBJ2-1,.,.,TRBV2,14,CASSELYRNNEQFF,TGTGCCAGCAGTGAATTATACAGGAACAATGAGCAGTTCTTC
TRBJ1-5,.,.,TRBV2,15,CASSEWGNGNQPQHF,TGTGCCAGCTCCGAGTGGGGCAACGGCAATCAGCCCCAGCATTTT
TRBJ2-7,TRBD2,once,TRBV7-8,16,CASSVQAAGGAYEQYF,TGTGCCAGCAGCGTACAAGCGGCGGGGGGCGCGTACGAGCAGTACTTC
TRBJ1-2,TRBD1,.,TRBV27,12,CASSYRGGGYTF,TGTGCCAGCAGCTACAGGGGTGGAGGCTACACCTTC
TRBJ2-1,TRBD1,.,TRBV7-9,14,CASSLPTGDHEQFF,TGTGCCAGCAGCTTACCTACAGGGGACCATGAGCAGTTCTTC
TRBJ2-7,.,.,TRBV4-1,15,CASSQDSGLNYEQYF,TGCGCCAGCAGCCAAGATAGCGGTTTAAACTACGAGCAGTACTTC
TRBJ1-5,.,.,TRBV6-1,15,CASNPQGPLNQPQHF,TGTGCCAGCAACCCACAGGGTCCCCTGAATCAGCCCCAGCATTTT
TRBJ1-5,TRBD1,.,TRBV4-1,17,CASSPPGTGGGNQPQHF,TGCGCCAGCAGCCCTCCCGGGACAGGGGGAGGGAATCAGCCCCAGCATTTT
TRBJ1-1,.,.,TRBV5-4,14,CASSLTKMNTEAFF,TGTGCCAGCAGCTTGACAAAAATGAACACTGAAGCTTTCTTT
TRBJ2-7,.,.,TRBV2,14,CASSGPSEAYEQYF,TGTGCCAGCAGTGGACCTAGCGAGGCCTACGAGCAGTACTTC
TRBJ2-3,.,.,TRBV27,17,CASSFLNPLRQTDTQYF,TGTGCCAGCAGTTTCCTCAACCCCCTACGGCAGACAGATACGCAGTATTTT
TRBJ2-1,.,.,TRBV19,15,CASSIDGTIYNEQFF,TGTGCCAGTAGTATAGATGGGACAATTTACAATGAGCAGTTCTTC
TRBJ1-2,.,large,TRBV5-8,14,CASSLANSGRGYTF,TGTGCCAGCAGCTTGGCCAACTCGGGACGTGGCTACACCTTC
TRBJ2-7,.,.,TRBV7-2,15,CASSLSSGSSYEQYF,TGTGCCAGCAGCTTGTCTTCCGGGAGCTCCTACGAGCAGTACTTC
TRBJ2-1,.,once,TRBV30,14,CAWSLTHINNEQFF,TGTGCCTGGAGTCTTACCCATATCAACAATGAGCAGTTCTTC
TRBJ2-2,TRBD2,.,TRBV19,14,CASAGGGNTGELFF,TGTGCCAGTGCGGGAGGGGGGAACACCGGGGAGCTGTTTTTT
TRBJ2-1,.,.,TRBV13,16,CASSLGGRVYGNEQFF,TGTGCCAGCAGCTTAGGAGGCAGGGTGTACGGGAATGAGCAGTTCTTC
TRBJ1-1,.,.,TRBV4-1,13,CASSQEWNTEAFF,TGCGCCAGCAGCCAAGAGTGGAACACTGAAGCTTTCTTT
TRBJ1-1,TRBD1,few,TRBV5-1,14,CASSWGQPNTEAFF,TGCGCCAGCAGCTGGGGACAGCCGAACACTGAAGCTTTCTTT
TRBJ1-2,TRBD1,few,TRBV19,17,CASSIDGGTGVDYGYTF,TGTGCCAGTAGTATAGATGGGGGGACAGGCGTGGACTATGGCTACACCTTC
TRBJ2-3,TRBD1,.,TRBV30,14,CAWDTGVGTDTQYF,TGTGCCTGGGATACAGGGGTCGGCACAGATACGCAGTATTTT
TRBJ2-7,.,.,TRBV27,14,CATSPGGASYEQYF,TGTGCCACCAGCCCCGGGGGAGCCTCCTACGAGCAGTACTTC
TRBJ1-5,.,.,TRBV13,16,CASSLGPGASNQPQHF,TGTGCCAGCAGCTTAGGCCCCGGGGCTAGCAATCAGCCCCAGCATTTT
TRBJ2-5,TRBD2,.,TRBV19,16,CASSIGTSGRRETQYF,TGTGCCAGTAGTATCGGTACTAGCGGGAGGAGGGAGACCCAGTACTTC
TRBJ2-1,.,.,TRBV10-1,13,CASSESAVNEQFF,TGCGCCAGCAGTGAGTCTGCTGTGAATGAGCAGTTCTTC
TRBJ2-2,TRBD1,.,TRBV15,17,CATSRDFGQGLAGELFF,TGTGCCACCAGCAGAGATTTCGGACAGGGGCTAGCCGGGGAGCTGTTTTTT
TRBJ1-1,.,.,TRBV6-5,12,CASSPGGTEAFF,TGTGCCAGCAGTCCCGGCGGGACTGAAGCTTTCTTT
TRBJ2-1,.,.,TRBV6-5,15,CASSYGGGDYNEQFF,TGTGCCAGCAGTTACGGTGGCGGAGACTACAATGAGCAGTTCTTC
TRBJ2-1,.,.,TRBV27,15,CASSLTFSPHNEQFF,TGTGCCAGCAGTTTAACTTTCTCCCCCCACAATGAGCAGTTCTTC
TRBJ2-2,.,.,TRBV10-3,16,CAITPGGGGNPGELFF,TGTGCCATCACCCCCGGGGGAGGGGGCAACCCCGGGGAGCTGTTTTTT